This TCR beta chain originates from a study of human T cells and chemical hapten exposure. As originally analysed: Counting gave a median of around 90,000 TCRs per sample, with values ranging from roughly 20,000 to 750,000. MiXCR, applied by TCRdb to the RACE reads, yields one record per CDR3 protein. The V and J calls and clone size come from TCRdb's table, not from the authors' own analysis. The data show about 13,000 distinct CDR3 sequences, about a sixth seen once. V shed 1 base and J shed 4 bases, with 11 bases lying between them. CDR3 length: 14 amino acids. Germline V gene sequence: CDR1 MNHEY, CDR2 SMNVEV (reference sequence). The time point denotes: patch test 1, 2 weeks after DPC sensitization. Treatment given: therapeutic diphenylcyclopropenone sensitization with weekly scalp DPC. The study's findings and limits: Having alopecia, donors may respond immunologically unlike healthy people.

Concerning this clonotype: The target antigen is unknown.

The V gene is TRBV27, the J gene TRBJ2-7; D might be TRBD1 (6 bases). The origin of this receptor is a young woman with alopecia areata. Some clones in this sample may be carry-over from other donors' samples. This material consisted of whole blood, taken in connection with sensitization to the hapten diphenylcyclopropenone (DPC). The CDR3 sequence: CASSLYTGNYEQYF. In nucleotides, the CDR3 is TGTGCCAGCAGTTTATACACAGGGAATTACGAGCAGTACTTC.